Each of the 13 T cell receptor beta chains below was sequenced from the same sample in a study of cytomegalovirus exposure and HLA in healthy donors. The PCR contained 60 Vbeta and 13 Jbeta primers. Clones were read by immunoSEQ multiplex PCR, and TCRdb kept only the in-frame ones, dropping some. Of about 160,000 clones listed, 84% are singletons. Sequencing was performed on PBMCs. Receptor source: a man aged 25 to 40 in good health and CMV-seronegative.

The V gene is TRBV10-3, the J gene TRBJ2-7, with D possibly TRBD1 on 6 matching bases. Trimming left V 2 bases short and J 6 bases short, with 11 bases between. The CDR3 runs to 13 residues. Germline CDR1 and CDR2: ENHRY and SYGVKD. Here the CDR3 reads CAISEVQGREQYF. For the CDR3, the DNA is TGTGCCATCAGTGAGGTACAGGGACGCGAGCAGTACTTC.

The CDR3 DNA reads as TGTGCCAGCAGCTTAGGAGGACAGATGAACACTGAAGCTTTCTTT. Translating it yields CASSLGGQMNTEAFF. V is TRBV7-9 and J is TRBJ1-1, with D possibly matching TRBD1 (6 bases). Trimming took 1 base from V and 0 from J, leaving 9 bases between them. The CDR3 is 15 amino acids. CDR1 and CDR2 from the germline V gene are SEHNR and FQNEAQ (reference sequence).

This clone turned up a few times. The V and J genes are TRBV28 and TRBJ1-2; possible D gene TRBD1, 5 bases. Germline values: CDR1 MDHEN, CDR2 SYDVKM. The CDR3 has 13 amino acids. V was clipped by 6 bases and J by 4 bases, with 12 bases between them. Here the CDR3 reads CASSQGLGYGYTF. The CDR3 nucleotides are TGTGCCAGCAGCCAGGGACTTGGCTATGGCTACACCTTC.

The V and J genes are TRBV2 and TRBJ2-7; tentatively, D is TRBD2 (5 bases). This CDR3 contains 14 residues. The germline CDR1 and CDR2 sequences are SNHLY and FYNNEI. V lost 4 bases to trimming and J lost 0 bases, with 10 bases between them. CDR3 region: CASSANRDSYEQYF. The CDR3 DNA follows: TGTGCCAGCAGTGCAAACCGGGACTCCTACGAGCAGTACTTC.

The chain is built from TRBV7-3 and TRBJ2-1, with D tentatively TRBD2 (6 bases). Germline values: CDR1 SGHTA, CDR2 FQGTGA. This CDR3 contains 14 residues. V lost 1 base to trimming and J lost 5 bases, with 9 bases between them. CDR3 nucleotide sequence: TGTGCCAGCAGCTTAATGGAGGGTAACAATGAGCAGTTCTTC. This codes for CASSLMEGNNEQFF.

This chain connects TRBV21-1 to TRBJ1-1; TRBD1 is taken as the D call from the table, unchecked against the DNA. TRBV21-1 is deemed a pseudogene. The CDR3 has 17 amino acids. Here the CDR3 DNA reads TGTGCCAGCAGCCCTCCGGGACAGGGGGCCGTGAACACTGAAGCTTTCTTT. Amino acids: CASSPPGQGAVNTEAFF.

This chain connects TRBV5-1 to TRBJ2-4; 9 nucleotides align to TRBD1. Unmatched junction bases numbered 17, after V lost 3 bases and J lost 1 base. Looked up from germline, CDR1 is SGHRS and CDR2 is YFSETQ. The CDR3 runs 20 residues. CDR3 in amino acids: CASSSPLGQGGGAAKNIQYF. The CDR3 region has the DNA TGCGCCAGCAGCTCCCCTCTGGGACAGGGAGGCGGGGCGGCCAAAAACATTCAGTACTTC.

CDR3 sequence reads: CASSQQGGYGYTF. The CDR3, as DNA: TGCGCCAGCAGCCAACAGGGGGGCTATGGCTACACCTTC. The rearrangement uses TRBV4-1 and TRBJ1-2; the match to TRBD1 covers 7 bases. In germline, CDR1 is MGHRA, CDR2 YSYEKL. This CDR3 is 13 amino acids long. Trimming at V came to 2 bases and at J to 4 bases, leaving 1 base not matched to a gene.

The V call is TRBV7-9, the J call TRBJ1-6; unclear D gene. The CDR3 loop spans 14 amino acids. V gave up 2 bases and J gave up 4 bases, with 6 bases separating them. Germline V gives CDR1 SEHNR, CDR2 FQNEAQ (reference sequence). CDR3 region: CASSLNTYNSPLHF. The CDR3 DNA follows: TGTGCCAGCAGCTTAAACACGTATAATTCACCCCTCCACTTT.

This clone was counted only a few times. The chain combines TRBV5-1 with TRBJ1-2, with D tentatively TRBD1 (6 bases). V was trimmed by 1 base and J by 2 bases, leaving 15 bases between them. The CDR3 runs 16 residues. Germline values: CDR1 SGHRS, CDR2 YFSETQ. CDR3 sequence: CASSLSGTPINYGYTF. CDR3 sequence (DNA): TGCGCCAGCAGCTTGTCCGGGACACCGATAAACTATGGCTACACCTTC.

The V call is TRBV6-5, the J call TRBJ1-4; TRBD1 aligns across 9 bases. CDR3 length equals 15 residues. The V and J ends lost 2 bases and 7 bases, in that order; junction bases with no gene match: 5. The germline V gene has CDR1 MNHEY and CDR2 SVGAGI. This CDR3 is CASSYGDREAEKLFF. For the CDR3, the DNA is TGTGCCAGCAGTTACGGGGACAGGGAAGCTGAAAAACTGTTTTTT.

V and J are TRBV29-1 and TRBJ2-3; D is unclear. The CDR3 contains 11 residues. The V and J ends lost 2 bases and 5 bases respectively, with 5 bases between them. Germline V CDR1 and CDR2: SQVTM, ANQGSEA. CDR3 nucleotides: TGCAGCGTTGAATGGCTAGATACGCAGTATTTT. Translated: CSVEWLDTQYF.

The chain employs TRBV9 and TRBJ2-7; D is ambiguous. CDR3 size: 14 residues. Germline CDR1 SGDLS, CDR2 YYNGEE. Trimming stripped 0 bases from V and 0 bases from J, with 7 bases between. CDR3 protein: CASSVGVPSYEQYF. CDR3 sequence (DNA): TGTGCCAGCAGCGTAGGAGTCCCCTCCTACGAGCAGTACTTC.